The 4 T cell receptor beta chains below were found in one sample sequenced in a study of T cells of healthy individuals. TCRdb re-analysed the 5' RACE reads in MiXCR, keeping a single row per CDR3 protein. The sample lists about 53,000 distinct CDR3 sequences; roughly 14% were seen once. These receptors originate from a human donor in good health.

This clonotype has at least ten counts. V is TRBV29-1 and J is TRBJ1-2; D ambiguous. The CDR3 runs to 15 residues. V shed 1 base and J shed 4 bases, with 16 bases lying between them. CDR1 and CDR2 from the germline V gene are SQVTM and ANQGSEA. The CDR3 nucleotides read TGCAGCGTTGAAGTAGTCGGCAGCCTAATCTATGGCTACACCTTC. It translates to CSVEVVGSLIYGYTF.

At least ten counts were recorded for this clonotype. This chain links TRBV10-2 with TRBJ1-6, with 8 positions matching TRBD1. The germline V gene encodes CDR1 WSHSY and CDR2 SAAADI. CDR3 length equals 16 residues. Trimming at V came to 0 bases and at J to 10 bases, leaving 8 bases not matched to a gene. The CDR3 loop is CASSESPWTGYSPLHF. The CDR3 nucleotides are TGCGCCAGCAGTGAGTCGCCATGGACAGGGTACTCACCCCTCCACTTT.

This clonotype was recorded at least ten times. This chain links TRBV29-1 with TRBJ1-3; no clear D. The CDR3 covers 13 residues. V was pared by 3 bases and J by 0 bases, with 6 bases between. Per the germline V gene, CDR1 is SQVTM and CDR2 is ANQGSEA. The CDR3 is CSVDLDSGNTIYF. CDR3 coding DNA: TGCAGCGTTGACCTGGACTCTGGAAACACCATATATTTT.

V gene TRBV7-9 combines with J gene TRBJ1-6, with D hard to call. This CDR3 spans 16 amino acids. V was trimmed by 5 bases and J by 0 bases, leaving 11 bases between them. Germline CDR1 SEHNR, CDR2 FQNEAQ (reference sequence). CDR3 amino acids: CASSTEGSSYNSPLHF. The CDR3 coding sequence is TGTGCCAGCAGCACAGAGGGCAGCTCCTATAATTCACCCCTCCACTTT.